The 23 T cell receptor beta chains listed next were all sequenced from one sample in a study of shared clonotypes between healthy human individuals. Using immunoSEQ multiplex PCR, the repertoire was profiled, and TCRdb retains in-frame clones only, with some absent. The repertoire holds over a million clones, with 95% to 99% as singletons. What was sequenced was naive CD4+ T cells sorted from blood. Subset noted: CD45RA+ positively selected. The receptors were sampled from a man between 25 and 39 years old in good health.

The V gene is TRBV9, the J gene TRBJ2-1; 10 bases agree with TRBD2. With V trimmed by 0 bases and J by 9 bases, 6 bases remained unmatched. Germline assignment: CDR1 SGDLS and CDR2 YYNGEE. This CDR3 is 15 amino acids long. The CDR3 DNA reads TGTGCCAGCAGCGTAGCGCCTAGCGGGAGTGTTGAGCAGTTCTTC. As protein: CASSVAPSGSVEQFF.

CDR3 in amino acids: CASSQEGTINQPQHF. CDR3 nucleotide sequence: TGCGCCAGCAGCCAAGAAGGGACGATCAATCAGCCCCAGCATTTT. This chain connects TRBV4-1 to TRBJ1-5, with D tentatively TRBD1 (5 bases). Between the trimmed V and J ends, which lost 0 bases and 3 bases, there was a span of 9 bases. The CDR3 covers 15 residues. CDR1 and CDR2 from the germline V gene are MGHRA and YSYEKL.

This chain joins TRBV7-2 and TRBJ2-7, with TRBD1 matching over 7 bases. From germline, CDR1 is SGHTA and CDR2 FQGNSA. With V trimmed by 3 bases and J by 3 bases, 5 bases remained unmatched. The CDR3 consists of 14 residues. The CDR3 here is CASSFTGVRYEQYF. The DNA of the CDR3 is TGTGCCAGCAGCTTTACAGGGGTGCGCTACGAGCAGTACTTC.

The genes are TRBV9 and TRBJ2-1; TRBD2 might be the D (6 bases). V shed 0 bases and J shed 8 bases, with 27 bases lying between them. From germline, CDR1 is SGDLS and CDR2 YYNGEE. The CDR3 totals 19 residues. CDR3: CASSVEPAGSGRPGDEQFF. Written as DNA, the CDR3 is TGTGCCAGCAGCGTAGAACCAGCGGGTAGCGGCCGCCCTGGGGATGAGCAGTTCTTC.

J is TRBJ2-1 and V is TRBV4-1; D unresolved. This CDR3 region has 15 residues. Germline V gene data show CDR1 as MGHRA and CDR2 as YSYEKL. V was clipped by 4 bases and J by 9 bases, with 19 bases between them. The DNA for the CDR3 is TGCGCCAGCAGCCTGTCTTGGACGATAGAATCTGAGCAGTTCTTC. This encodes CASSLSWTIESEQFF.

The chain is built from TRBV7-2 and TRBJ1-3; 8 bases map to TRBD1. V shed 2 bases and J 7 bases; nucleotides not matched to a gene: 10. Germline loops: CDR1 SGHTA, CDR2 FQGNSA. The CDR3 sequence is 16 residues long. CDR3: CASSLTWTGIRNTIYF. CDR3 nucleotides: TGTGCCAGCAGCTTAACCTGGACAGGGATCAGGAACACCATATATTTT. Looking up the rest from reference TRBV7-2 and TRBJ1-3 gives the full variable domain: GAGVSQSPSNKVTEKGKDVELRCDPISGHTALYWYRQSLGQGLEFLIYFQGNSAPDKSGLPSDRFSAERTGGSVSTLTIQRTQQEDSAVYLCASSLTWTGIRNTIYFGEGSWLTVV.

This chain links TRBV7-2 with TRBJ2-5, with a weak D call TRBD2 (5 bases). Germline V gene sequence: CDR1 SGHTA, CDR2 FQGNSA. The CDR3 sequence is 14 residues long. The V and J ends lost 1 base and 5 bases respectively, with 11 bases between them. The chain's CDR3 is CASSLEGRRETQYF. Here the CDR3 DNA reads TGTGCCAGCAGCTTAGAAGGCAGGAGGGAGACCCAGTACTTC.

CDR3 sequence (DNA): TGCGCCAGCAGTGAGACCAGGACAGCCTCCTACGAGCAGTACTTC. Translation: CASSETRTASYEQYF. The V gene is TRBV10-1, the J gene TRBJ2-7; D is possibly TRBD1 (6 bases). V was shortened by 2 bases and J by 0 bases, with 11 bases between the two germline ends. The CDR3 is 15 amino acids. Germline-derived CDR1 and CDR2 are WNHNN and SYGVQD (reference sequence).

A word on this clone: This CDR3 is also generated by other DNA sequences in the sample. This chain uses TRBV7-9 with TRBJ2-3; TRBD1 or TRBD2 may be the D gene (5 bases each). The V end lost 8 bases, the J end lost 4 bases, and 7 bases lay between the germline ends. There are 11 residues in the CDR3. CDR1 is SEHNR and CDR2 is FQNEAQ in the germline V gene (reference sequence). This CDR3 is CASGTADTQYF. In DNA form, the CDR3 reads TGTGCCAGCGGGACGGCAGATACGCAGTATTTT.

The chain carries TRBV4-1 and TRBJ2-3; a possible D gene is TRBD2 (5 bases). Germline V gene sequence: CDR1 MGHRA, CDR2 YSYEKL. The CDR3 length is 18 residues. The V and J ends lost 3 bases and 4 bases respectively, with 23 bases between them. DNA for the CDR3: TGCGCCAGCAGCCACTTATCTAGGCTAGCTTTTACATCAGATACGCAGTATTTT. It yields the protein CASSHLSRLAFTSDTQYF.

The chain joins TRBV28 to TRBJ1-2, with 10 nucleotides matching TRBD1. Per the germline V gene, CDR1 is MDHEN and CDR2 is SYDVKM. The CDR3 runs to 12 residues. V shed 10 bases and J 8 bases; nucleotides not matched to a gene: 7. The CDR3 DNA sequence: TGTGCCATCAGACAGGGGGCGAGGGGCTACACCTTC. Protein sequence: CAIRQGARGYTF.

A note on this clone: Sequence at one end of the junction differs from germline and may be a read error. The chain combines TRBV7-7 with TRBJ2-1; D is possibly TRBD1 (6 bases). From germline, CDR1 is SSHAT and CDR2 FNYEAQ (reference sequence). The CDR3 runs to 16 residues. CDR3 loop: CASSPYRVASYNEQFF. The CDR3 nucleotides read TGTGCTAGCAGCCCTTACAGGGTTGCCTCCTACAATGAGCAGTTCTTC.

The chain couples TRBV18 to TRBJ2-1; D call uncertain. The germline CDR1 and CDR2 sequences are KGHSH and LQKENI. Trimming cost V 1 base and J 8 bases, with 6 bases left between them. This CDR3 is built from 12 residues. This chain's CDR3 is CASSPLGYEQFF. Here the CDR3 DNA reads TGTGCCAGCTCACCACTAGGCTATGAGCAGTTCTTC.

The rearrangement uses TRBV6-5 and TRBJ2-7; the D gene is possibly TRBD1 (5 bases). CDR3 length equals 13 residues. The germline CDR1 and CDR2 sequences are MNHEY and SVGAGI. V lost 5 bases and J 3 bases, leaving 11 bases between the germline ends. CDR3 in DNA: TGTGCCAGCAGTCAGGACACTAACTACGAGCAGTACTTC. Its protein is CASSQDTNYEQYF.

This clone was recorded only once. The chain couples TRBV7-9 to TRBJ2-3, with 13 bases fitting TRBD2. There are 16 residues in the CDR3. Germline V gives CDR1 SEHNR, CDR2 FQNEAQ (reference sequence). The junction had 8 bases not matched to a gene; V was cut back by 5 bases and J by 6 bases. The CDR3 region is CASSPGTSGTWDTQYF. CDR3 coding DNA: TGTGCCAGCAGCCCAGGGACTAGCGGGACTTGGGATACGCAGTATTTT.

The rearrangement joins TRBV7-6 to TRBJ2-1, with a weak D call TRBD2 (5 bases). Looked up from germline, CDR1 is SGHVS and CDR2 is FNYEAQ. This CDR3 is 14 amino acids long. V lost 5 bases and J lost 4, with 12 bases in between. CDR3 sequence: CASSDPSRYNEQFF. The CDR3 DNA is TGTGCCAGCAGCGACCCTAGCCGGTACAATGAGCAGTTCTTC.

The chain joins TRBV28 to TRBJ1-5; maybe TRBD1 (6 bases). This CDR3 is built from 16 residues. With 4 bases removed from V and 7 bases from J, the gap between germline ends came to 20 bases. Germline lookup yields CDR1 MDHEN and CDR2 SYDVKM. CDR3 DNA: TGTGCCAGCAGTTGGGGGGGCGGGGGAGCAAGGCAGCCCCAGCATTTT. Its protein is CASSWGGGGARQPQHF.

This chain uses TRBV20-1 with TRBJ2-1, with unresolved D. Germline V gives CDR1 DFQATT, CDR2 SNEGSKA (reference sequence). The CDR3 runs to 10 residues. V shed 7 bases and J shed 9 bases, with 10 bases lying between them. The CDR3 bases are TGCAGTGTCATGAGGTCTGAGCAGTTCTTC. This codes for CSVMRSEQFF.

The chain is built from TRBV18 and TRBJ2-3; D might be TRBD1 (6 bases). CDR1 KGHSH and CDR2 LQKENI come from the germline V gene. V was shortened by 6 bases and J by 1 base, with 14 bases between the two germline ends. CDR3 length equals 15 residues. The CDR3 region is CASSPTGLGTDTQYF. CDR3 coding DNA: TGTGCCAGCTCGCCTACAGGGTTGGGCACAGATACGCAGTATTTT.

Notes on this clone: The same CDR3 also results from other DNA sequences found in this sample. The J gene is TRBJ2-1, the V gene TRBV6-5; D is possibly TRBD1 or TRBD2 (5 bases each). The germline CDR1 and CDR2 sequences are MNHEY and SVGAGI. Trimming stripped 0 bases from V and 5 bases from J, with 8 bases between. The length of the CDR3 is 14 residues. The chain's CDR3 is CASSYSGRNNEQFF. CDR3 in DNA: TGTGCCAGCAGTTACTCGGGACGGAACAATGAGCAGTTCTTC.

The rearrangement joins TRBV29-1 to TRBJ2-7; perhaps TRBD2 as D (5 bases). This CDR3 contains 13 residues. The germline CDR1 and CDR2 sequences are SQVTM and ANQGSEA. V was shortened by 1 base and J by 2 bases, with 9 bases between the two germline ends. The CDR3 here is CSVEAGRTYEQYF. The CDR3 nucleotides read TGCAGCGTTGAAGCGGGAAGAACCTACGAGCAGTACTTC.

The rearrangement links TRBV30 to TRBJ2-7, with 9 bases that match TRBD1. The CDR3 has 13 amino acids. V shed 5 bases and J 3 bases; nucleotides not matched to a gene: 5. The germline V gene has CDR1 GTSNPN and CDR2 SVGIG (reference sequence). This CDR3 reads CAWEKDRGYEQYF. The CDR3 nucleotides are TGTGCCTGGGAGAAGGACAGGGGCTACGAGCAGTACTTC.

A remark on this clone: This sample also contains other DNA sequences that code for the same CDR3. The chain recombines TRBV9 with TRBJ2-2, with D uncertain. This CDR3 comprises 14 residues. Trimming took 0 bases from V and 2 from J, leaving 5 bases between them. Germline lookup yields CDR1 SGDLS and CDR2 YYNGEE. CDR3 in amino acids: CASSVDVNTGELFF. The CDR3 coding sequence is TGTGCCAGCAGCGTAGACGTCAACACCGGGGAGCTGTTTTTT.